These 19 T cell receptor beta chains share one sample of origin, sequenced in a study of lymphopenia after photon versus proton radiotherapy. Only in-frame clones appear in the TCRdb table, and some are missing; sequencing was by immunoSEQ multiplex PCR. The sample includes 75,000 to 90,000 clones, around four fifths seen only once; the top ten take over 1.1%. Source: peripheral blood, taken from a patient treated with proton-based radiotherapy. These receptor sequences come from a man aged 55 to 70 with pancreatic cancer.

The chain links TRBV11-2 to TRBJ2-5, with TRBD1 identical over 8 bases. The germline V gene has CDR1 SGHAT and CDR2 FQNNGV. The length of the CDR3 is 14 residues. With 3 bases clipped from V and 6 bases from J, the junction kept 6 bases outside the gene matches. The CDR3 DNA reads as TGTGCCAGCAGCTTGGACAGGGTGGAAAAGACCCAGTACTTC. It encodes CASSLDRVEKTQYF.

The V and J genes are TRBV29-1 and TRBJ2-3; 10 bases align to TRBD1. This CDR3 spans 13 amino acids. Losses at the gene ends were 6 bases for V and 4 bases for J; bases not matched to a gene: 4. CDR1 and CDR2 (germline): SQVTM, ANQGSEA. The CDR3 spells CSVGQGVSDTQYF. The CDR3 DNA sequence: TGCAGCGTCGGACAGGGGGTTTCAGATACGCAGTATTTT.

This rearrangement joins TRBV21-1 to TRBJ2-5; the table's D gene call, TRBD1, was not cross checked with the DNA. TRBV21-1 is an annotated pseudogene. The CDR3 is 14 amino acids. CDR3 in amino acids: CASLTGQGEETQYF. In DNA, the CDR3 is TGTGCCAGCCTAACGGGACAGGGGGAAGAGACCCAGTACTTC.

V gene TRBV18 combines with J gene TRBJ2-1, with TRBD2 matching 8 bases. Losses at the gene ends were 5 bases for V and 3 bases for J; bases not matched to a gene: 12. Germline CDR1 reads KGHSH; CDR2 reads LQKENI. The CDR3 loop spans 17 amino acids. The CDR3 loop reads CASSKGLGGGSYNEQFF. CDR3 DNA: TGTGCCAGCTCAAAGGGACTAGGGGGTGGTAGCTACAATGAGCAGTTCTTC.

The chain links TRBV5-8 to TRBJ2-1; D perhaps matches TRBD2 (6 bases). V lost 3 bases and J lost 12, with 10 bases in between. CDR1 and CDR2 (germline): SGHTS, YDEGEE. The CDR3 has 11 residues. CDR3 in amino acids: CASSYRELQFF. The CDR3 coding sequence is TGTGCCAGCAGCTACCGGGAGTTGCAGTTCTTC.

The chain links TRBV5-1 to TRBJ1-5, with no clear D. CDR3 size: 13 residues. The V gene's germline CDR1 is SGHRS and CDR2 YFSETQ. V was shortened by 4 bases and J by 4 bases, with 9 bases between the two germline ends. CDR3 DNA sequence: TGCGCCAGCAGCCCCTCTCCAAATCAGCCCCAGCATTTT. Translating gives CASSPSPNQPQHF.

The chain uses TRBV19 and TRBJ1-5, with D unclear. Germline V gene data show CDR1 as LNHDA and CDR2 as SQIVND (reference sequence). V lost 8 bases to trimming and J lost 2 bases, with 19 bases between them. The CDR3 is made up of 16 amino acids. The CDR3 reads CASQEWLAGGNQPQHF. The CDR3 DNA reads TGTGCCAGTCAGGAATGGCTAGCCGGTGGCAATCAGCCCCAGCATTTT.

This chain uses TRBV5-1 with TRBJ1-1, with D unclear. Germline values: CDR1 SGHRS, CDR2 YFSETQ. Between the trimmed V and J ends, which lost 0 bases and 6 bases, there was a span of 9 bases. The CDR3 has 13 residues. The CDR3 here is CASSLGYGAEAFF. For the CDR3, the DNA is TGCGCCAGCAGCTTGGGGTATGGCGCTGAAGCTTTCTTT.

The chain uses TRBV5-6 and TRBJ2-7; a possible D gene is TRBD1 (6 bases). Deletions cut 4 bases from V and 3 bases from J, with 23 bases between. The CDR3 extends over 17 amino acids. Germline CDR1 SGHDT, CDR2 YYEEEE. CDR3 DNA sequence: TGTGCCAGCAGCCTCCTCCTACAACCGGGACAACTCTACGAGCAGTACTTC. It codes for CASSLLLQPGQLYEQYF.

The J gene is TRBJ2-5, the V gene TRBV5-1, with a tentative D call TRBD2 (5 bases). CDR3 length: 14 amino acids. Trimming removed 0 bases from V and 3 bases from J, with 9 bases in between. Germline V lookup: CDR1 SGHRS, CDR2 YFSETQ. CDR3 nucleotides: TGCGCCAGCAGCTTGGTAGTGGGAGAAGAGACCCAGTACTTC. The encoded protein is CASSLVVGEETQYF.

The table lists this clone with a few counts. The chain combines TRBV5-6 with TRBJ1-2, with 7 bases identical to TRBD1. Germline V CDR1 and CDR2: SGHDT, YYEEEE. The CDR3 has 16 residues. V lost 1 base to trimming and J lost 4 bases; unmatched junction nucleotides: 10. The DNA of the CDR3 is TGTGCCAGCAGCTTGTTTGGGACAGTAGTCCCCTATGGCTACACCTTC. This translates into CASSLFGTVVPYGYTF.

This chain uses TRBV11-2 with TRBJ2-5; D gene unclear. The V end was cut by 1 base, the J end by 5 bases, with 5 bases between. The germline V gene encodes CDR1 SGHAT and CDR2 FQNNGV. The CDR3 length is 12 residues. The CDR3 coding sequence is TGTGCCAGCAGCTTAGTCCGGGAGACCCAGTACTTC. Amino acid sequence: CASSLVRETQYF.

The chain carries TRBV6-5 and TRBJ2-6; D gene uncertain. Trimming shortened V by 5 bases and J by 0 bases, and 5 bases separated the two germline ends. The CDR3 spans 14 residues. The germline V gene has CDR1 MNHEY and CDR2 SVGAGI. Written as DNA, the CDR3 is TGTGCCAGCAGTGGCTTCTCTGGGGCCAACGTCCTGACTTTC. Translation gives CASSGFSGANVLTF.

The CDR3: CASSLRGLHSGNTIYF. The CDR3 bases are TGTGCCAGCAGCCTCAGGGGTCTGCACTCTGGAAACACCATATATTTT. The rearrangement joins TRBV13 to TRBJ1-3; TRBD1 might be the D (6 bases). V was clipped by 5 bases and J by 0 bases, with 14 bases between them. Looked up from germline, CDR1 is PRHDT and CDR2 is FYEKMQ (reference sequence). The CDR3 contains 16 residues.

The V gene is TRBV6-5, the J gene TRBJ2-5, with 8 bases lining up with TRBD1. The tail of the sequence fits TRBJ2-7 better, so the J call may be wrong. CDR1 and CDR2 from the germline V gene are MNHEY and SVGAGI. This CDR3 has 16 amino acids. In nucleotides, the CDR3 is TGTGCCAGCAGTTACTCCCTCGGACAGGGCTCCTACGAGCAGTACTTC. This translates into CASSYSLGQGSYEQYF.

V gene TRBV6-6 combines with J gene TRBJ1-5; the D is unclear. Germline CDR1 MNHNY, CDR2 SVGAGI (reference sequence). CDR3 length equals 14 residues. The germline V and J ends were trimmed by 0 bases and 4 bases, with 7 bases remaining between them. DNA for the CDR3: TGTGCCAGCAGTTACTCGATGGAGAATCAGCCCCAGCATTTT. As protein: CASSYSMENQPQHF.

J is TRBJ1-3 and V is TRBV19; 7 bases map to TRBD1. From germline, CDR1 is LNHDA and CDR2 SQIVND (reference sequence). Germline trimming cut 3 bases from V and 3 bases from J; bases unmatched to any gene: 8. The CDR3 consists of 16 residues. CDR3 region: CASSIGGGFGGNTIYF. CDR3 DNA sequence: TGTGCCAGTAGTATCGGAGGGGGCTTCGGTGGAAACACCATATATTTT.

J is TRBJ2-7 and V is TRBV30, with D maybe TRBD2 (6 bases). Germline loops: CDR1 GTSNPN, CDR2 SVGIG (reference sequence). The CDR3 length is 13 residues. Trimming pared 7 bases from V and 4 bases from J, leaving 17 bases between. This chain's CDR3 is CASAGLGIYEQYF. CDR3 in DNA: TGTGCCTCTGCGGGACTCGGGATTTACGAGCAGTACTTC.

The rearrangement links TRBV5-4 to TRBJ2-2; 7 bases are shared with TRBD2. J gave up 5 bases and V 4 bases, and 14 bases lay outside the gene matches. Germline CDR1 is SGHNT and CDR2 is YYREEE (reference sequence). The CDR3 is 17 residues long. CDR3 sequence: CASSRIGTNTFTGELFF. DNA for the CDR3: TGTGCCAGCAGCAGAATCGGGACTAATACTTTTACCGGGGAGCTGTTTTTT.